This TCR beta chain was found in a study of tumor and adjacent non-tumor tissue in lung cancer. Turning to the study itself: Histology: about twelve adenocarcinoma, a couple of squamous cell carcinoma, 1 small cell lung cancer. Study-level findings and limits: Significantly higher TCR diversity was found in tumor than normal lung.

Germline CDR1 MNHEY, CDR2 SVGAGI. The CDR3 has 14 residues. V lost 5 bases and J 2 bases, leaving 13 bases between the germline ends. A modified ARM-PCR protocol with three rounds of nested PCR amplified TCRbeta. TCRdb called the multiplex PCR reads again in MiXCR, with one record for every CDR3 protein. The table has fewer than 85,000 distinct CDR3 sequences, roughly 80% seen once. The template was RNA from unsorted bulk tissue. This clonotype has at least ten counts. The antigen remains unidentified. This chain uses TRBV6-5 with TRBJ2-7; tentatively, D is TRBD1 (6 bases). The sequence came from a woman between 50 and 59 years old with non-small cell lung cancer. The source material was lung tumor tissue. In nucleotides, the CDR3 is TGTGCCAGCAGTCCCCCGGGACAAACCTACGAGCAGTACTTC. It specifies CASSPPGQTYEQYF.